These 19 T cell receptor beta chains were all obtained from the same sample, sequenced in a study of shared clonotypes between healthy human individuals. The data were produced by immunoSEQ multiplex PCR, yet TCRdb's version contains in-frame clones alone and is incomplete. The sample consists of about a million clones, around 76% of them appearing once. Material for sequencing was memory CD4+ T cells sorted from blood. As for subset: CD45RA-negative fraction. The source of these receptors is a man aged 18-30 years in good health.

To note about this clone: At one boundary the junction diverges from the germline segment, which might be a read error. The chain combines TRBV6-1 with TRBJ2-7; no firm D call. The CDR3 totals 13 residues. Germline CDR1 and CDR2: MNHNS and SASEGT. This CDR3 is CASGVITARLGGF. CDR3 DNA: TGTGCCAGCGGTGTCATTACAGCACGCTTGGGTGGCTTC.

This sequence joins TRBV7-2 and TRBJ2-3; 13 bases fit TRBD2. Germline CDR1 and CDR2: SGHTA and FQGNSA. Trimming cost V 2 bases and J 1 base; bases outside gene matches: 9. CDR3 size: 19 residues. The CDR3 DNA sequence: TGTGCCAGCAGCTTAAACCCCCTCGGACTAGCGGGGGGCACAGATACGCAGTATTTT. Its protein is CASSLNPLGLAGGTDTQYF.

The V gene is TRBV19, the J gene TRBJ2-2; 7 nucleotides agree with TRBD2. The V gene end was trimmed by 4 bases and the J gene end by 5 bases; junction bases not matched to a gene: 1. The CDR3 spans 13 residues. Per germline, CDR1 LNHDA and CDR2 SQIVND (reference sequence). DNA for the CDR3: TGTGCCAGTAGTACTAGCGGTACCGGGGAGCTGTTTTTT. This codes for CASSTSGTGELFF.

V and J are TRBV18 and TRBJ2-6; D ambiguous. This CDR3 region has 15 residues. Germline lookup yields CDR1 KGHSH and CDR2 LQKENI. The V end was cut by 2 bases, the J end by 0 bases, with 5 bases between. CDR3 nucleotide sequence: TGTGCCAGCTCACCAATCAGCTCTGGGGCCAACGTCCTGACTTTC. It translates to CASSPISSGANVLTF.

The chain carries TRBV5-4 and TRBJ2-7; 9 bases fit TRBD1. Germline V lookup: CDR1 SGHNT, CDR2 YYREEE (reference sequence). This CDR3 contains 13 residues. V was pared by 4 bases and J by 7 bases, with 6 bases of the junction left unmatched. The CDR3 DNA follows: TGTGCCAGCAGCGGGGGACAGGGAAGGGAGCAGTACTTC. Its protein product is CASSGGQGREQYF.

This clone appeared once. The V call is TRBV7-2, the J call TRBJ2-1; D is uncertain. Between the trimmed V and J ends, which lost 1 base and 4 bases, there was a span of 11 bases. CDR3 size: 15 residues. Germline CDR1 SGHTA, CDR2 FQGNSA. DNA of the CDR3: TGTGCCAGCAGCTTAGAGTTGGGCAGATACAATGAGCAGTTCTTC. Its translation: CASSLELGRYNEQFF. Variable domain in full (rest from reference TRBV7-2 and TRBJ2-1): GAGVSQSPSNKVTEKGKDVELRCDPISGHTALYWYRQSLGQGLEFLIYFQGNSAPDKSGLPSDRFSAERTGGSVSTLTIQRTQQEDSAVYLCASSLELGRYNEQFFGPGTRLTVL.

The genes are TRBV7-6 and TRBJ2-7; 14 bases fit TRBD2. After removal of 5 bases from V and 4 bases from J, the junction contained 16 bases not matched to a gene. This CDR3 region has 19 residues. Germline loops: CDR1 SGHVS, CDR2 FNYEAQ. The CDR3 DNA sequence: TGTGCCAGCAGCAGACTTCCCGGGACTAGCGGGAGATCGAATTACGAGCAGTACTTC. Its translation is CASSRLPGTSGRSNYEQYF.

This chain links TRBV2 with TRBJ2-5; D is unclear. The CDR3 covers 11 residues. Germline CDR1 is SNHLY and CDR2 is FYNNEI. Trimming pared 6 bases from V and 4 bases from J, leaving 6 bases between. The CDR3 DNA is TGTGCCAGCAGGGAAAGAGAGACCCAGTACTTC. Protein sequence: CASRERETQYF.

This CDR3 is CASSPRTSGRSTDTQYF. CDR3 DNA: TGTGCCAGCAGCCCCAGGACTAGCGGGAGAAGCACAGATACGCAGTATTTT. This sequence joins TRBV7-6 and TRBJ2-3, with 13 bases matching TRBD2. From germline, CDR1 is SGHVS and CDR2 FNYEAQ. This CDR3 comprises 17 residues. V gave up 5 bases and J gave up 0 bases; unmatched junction bases: 5.

Concerning this clone itself: Other DNA sequences in this specimen translate into the identical CDR3. The chain uses TRBV28 and TRBJ1-2; 7 bases line up with TRBD1. V lost 6 bases to trimming and J lost 4 bases; unmatched junction nucleotides: 2. Germline V gene sequence: CDR1 MDHEN, CDR2 SYDVKM. This CDR3 is built from 12 residues. The CDR3 DNA reads as TGTGCCAGCAGGGGGACAGTCTATGGCTACACCTTC. Amino acid sequence: CASRGTVYGYTF.

This clone was counted at least ten times. The chain carries TRBV11-1 and TRBJ1-2; 8 bases are shared with TRBD1. Trimming removed 5 bases from V and 6 bases from J; junction bases left unmatched: 11. Germline assignment: CDR1 SGHAT and CDR2 FQDESV (reference sequence). The CDR3 loop spans 15 amino acids. CDR3: CASSTGQGKVDGYTF. The DNA of the CDR3 is TGTGCCAGCAGCACCGGACAGGGAAAAGTGGATGGCTACACCTTC. The full variable domain, its missing parts supplied by reference TRBV11-1 and TRBJ1-2, is EAEVAQSPRYKITEKSQAVAFWCDPISGHATLYWYRQILGQGPELLVQFQDESVVDDSQLPKDRFSAERLKGVDSTLKIQPAELGDSAMYLCASSTGQGKVDGYTFGSGTRLTVV.

The chain employs TRBV18 and TRBJ2-3; the match to TRBD2 covers 11 bases. This CDR3 spans 15 amino acids. Trimming took 6 bases from V and 1 from J; bases not matched to a gene: 3. Germline V lookup: CDR1 KGHSH, CDR2 LQKENI. The CDR3 coding sequence is TGTGCCAGCTCGCTGGGACTAGCGGGCACAGATACGCAGTATTTT. Its translation: CASSLGLAGTDTQYF.

The rearrangement joins TRBV5-1 to TRBJ2-1; D is unresolved. The V and J ends lost 4 bases and 5 bases respectively, with 7 bases between them. Germline CDR1 SGHRS, CDR2 YFSETQ. The CDR3 runs 12 residues. CDR3 sequence: CASSRKDNEQFF. The CDR3 DNA is TGCGCCAGCAGCCGAAAAGACAATGAGCAGTTCTTC.

This clone was found once. This chain uses TRBV6-5 with TRBJ1-1; no clear D. CDR1 and CDR2 from the germline V gene are MNHEY and SVGAGI. V lost 2 bases and J lost 3, with 16 bases in between. The CDR3 length is 16 residues. The CDR3 loop is CASSYPPRVEDTEAFF. CDR3 DNA: TGTGCCAGCAGTTACCCACCTAGGGTAGAGGACACTGAAGCTTTCTTT.

This sequence joins TRBV6-5 and TRBJ1-2, with D unresolved. The ends were cut back, 4 bases at V and 4 bases at J, with 10 bases in the middle. The germline CDR1 and CDR2 sequences are MNHEY and SVGAGI. CDR3 length equals 13 residues. The CDR3 sequence is CASSLRSAYGYTF. DNA of the CDR3: TGTGCCAGCAGTTTGAGGTCCGCCTATGGCTACACCTTC.

As to this clone: A far larger clone lies a single base away; this is likely a read error. Distinct nucleotide sequences in the sample also encode this CDR3. The CDR3 bases are TGTGCCTGGAGTGTAATCCAGCAAGAGACCCAATACTTC. Translated, it gives CAWSVIQQETQYF. V and J are TRBV30 and TRBJ2-5; D call uncertain. Germline CDR1 is GTSNPN and CDR2 is SVGIG (reference sequence). The CDR3 runs to 13 residues. Looking up the rest from reference TRBV30 and TRBJ2-5 gives the full variable domain: SQTIHQWPATLVQPVGSPLSLECTVEGTSNPNLYWYRQAAGRGLQLLFYSVGIGQISSEVPQNLSASRPQDRQFILSSKKLLLSDSGFYLCAWSVIQQETQYFGPGTRLLVL.

This chain connects TRBV6-1 to TRBJ1-1; D not resolved. Germline CDR1 and CDR2: MNHNS and SASEGT. The length of the CDR3 is 15 residues. V lost 10 bases and J lost 3, with 21 bases in between. The CDR3 reads CATPSPKTDYTEAFF. The CDR3 DNA sequence: TGTGCCACCCCTTCACCAAAGACCGATTACACTGAAGCTTTCTTT.

The rearrangement links TRBV7-9 to TRBJ2-3; either TRBD1 or TRBD2 may fit D (5 bases each). V shed 0 bases and J shed 0 bases, with 16 bases lying between them. The germline V gene encodes CDR1 SEHNR and CDR2 FQNEAQ (reference sequence). The CDR3 length is 18 residues. The CDR3, as DNA: TGTGCCAGCAGCTTAGCCTTTGGGGGAACCCCTAGCACAGATACGCAGTATTTT. Translation gives CASSLAFGGTPSTDTQYF. Drawing the rest from reference TRBV7-9 and TRBJ2-3, the complete variable domain is DTGVSQNPRHKITKRGQNVTFRCDPISEHNRLYWYRQTLGQGPEFLTYFQNEAQLEKSRLLSDRFSAERPKGSFSTLEIQRTEQGDSAMYLCASSLAFGGTPSTDTQYFGPGTRLTVL.

The chain has TRBV5-1 and TRBJ1-2, with D maybe TRBD1 (5 bases). This CDR3 has 16 residues. Trimming shortened V by 4 bases and J by 0 bases, and 16 bases separated the two germline ends. From germline, CDR1 is SGHRS and CDR2 YFSETQ. CDR3 sequence (DNA): TGCGCCAGCAGCGTAGGGCGGGGGACTACTAACTATGGCTACACCTTC. The encoded protein is CASSVGRGTTNYGYTF.